Reported below is one T cell receptor beta chain. Its antigen is not known. These data are taken from a study of CD8+CD57+ T cells in acquired aplastic anemia. Study at large: When averaged, DNA from sorted CD4+ and CD8+ cells came to around 3.4 ug.

Profiling of TCR beta VDJ combinations and CDR3 sequences used genomic DNA as template. TCRdb itself ran the reads through MiXCR, one entry per CDR3 protein. Of roughly 170,000 distinct CDR3 sequences listed, 45% to 60% are singletons. Regarding the study as a whole: Simpson's diversity of CD8+ cells was not significantly different in patients compared with controls.

Patients who underwent sequencing had shown CD8+CD57+ cell expansion by flow cytometry. Untreated patients provided the blood samples, with no therapy given before sampling. CDR1 is SQVTM and CDR2 is ANQGSEA in the germline V gene. The CDR3 sequence is 13 residues long. V was pared by 4 bases and J by 0 bases, with 10 bases between. Sequencing was performed on sorted CD4+, CD8+, or CD8+CD57+ T cells (not recorded which) from PBMCs. This TCR derives from a human donor with aplastic anemia. This chain connects TRBV29-1 to TRBJ2-7; tentative D call: TRBD1 (6 bases). CDR3 DNA sequence: TGCAGCGTTGTCCAGGGGAACTCCTACGAGCAGTACTTC. This translates into CSVVQGNSYEQYF.